The 14 T cell receptor beta chains in this list originate from one sample, sequenced in a study of blood T cell repertoires in COVID-19 (dated by TCRdb to between 2020 and 2021). The method was the immunoSEQ multiplex PCR assay. TCRdb re-hosts the immuneACCESS table, in-frame sequences only. Its copies lack some clones; in the studies checked, an unresolved V gene accounts for under half of them, and the cause for the rest is not known. The sample includes under 30,000 clones, with around 87% observed a single time. Roughly 15% of the sample rests with the top ten. The source material was peripheral blood. The receptors here all came from a man older than 75 with acute or convalescent COVID-19.

The V call is TRBV18, the J call TRBJ2-1; 10 bases map to TRBD1. The CDR3 contains 16 residues. CDR1 and CDR2 from the germline V gene are KGHSH and LQKENI. V lost 3 bases and J lost 9; bases outside the gene matches: 11. The CDR3 nucleotides are TGTGCCAGCTCACCGACCACGGGACAGGGGATTGTTGAGCAGTTCTTC. Protein product: CASSPTTGQGIVEQFF. Together with reference TRBV18 and TRBJ2-1, the CDR3 gives the full variable domain: NAGVMQNPRHLVRRRGQEARLRCSPMKGHSHVYWYRQLPEEGLKFMVYLQKENIIDESGMPKERFSAEFPKEGPSILRIQQVVRGDSAAYFCASSPTTGQGIVEQFFGPGTRLTVL.

V is TRBV2 and J is TRBJ1-1; D call uncertain. The CDR3 loop spans 10 amino acids. V was clipped by 6 bases and J by 10 bases, with 9 bases between them. Germline CDR1 and CDR2: SNHLY and FYNNEI. The CDR3 loop is CASRNRGAFF. CDR3 bases: TGTGCCAGCAGGAATCGGGGAGCTTTCTTT.

This chain joins TRBV15 and TRBJ1-2; D unresolved. V lost 0 bases, J lost 4 bases, and 6 bases lay in between. Germline assignment: CDR1 LNHNV and CDR2 YYDKDF (reference sequence). CDR3 length: 13 residues. The CDR3 here is CATSRDLAYGYTF. CDR3 sequence (DNA): TGTGCCACCAGCAGAGATCTGGCCTATGGCTACACCTTC.

The chain recombines TRBV9 with TRBJ2-7; 7 bases match TRBD1. The germline CDR1 and CDR2 sequences are SGDLS and YYNGEE. CDR3 length equals 14 residues. V shed 2 bases and J 2 bases; nucleotides not matched to a gene: 4. CDR3 coding DNA: TGTGCCAGCAGCGTGGGTCAGGGGGCCTACGAGCAGTACTTC. Its protein product is CASSVGQGAYEQYF.

This clone was picked up a small number of times. The V and J genes are TRBV28 and TRBJ2-7, with 9 positions matching TRBD1. CDR3 length: 15 residues. CDR1 and CDR2 from the germline V gene are MDHEN and SYDVKM. Losses at the gene ends were 5 bases for V and 5 bases for J; bases not matched to a gene: 10. CDR3 in amino acids: CASSGTGTGRHEQYF. The CDR3 DNA sequence: TGTGCCAGCAGTGGAACCGGGACAGGGAGACACGAGCAGTACTTC.

The rearrangement links TRBV27 to TRBJ2-7, with D possibly being TRBD1 (6 bases). Germline values: CDR1 MNHEY, CDR2 SMNVEV (reference sequence). The CDR3 consists of 15 residues. V shed 6 bases and J shed 3 bases, with 18 bases lying between them. The DNA of the CDR3 is TGTGCCAGCAGCCTAACCCGGTTAGGGGGCTACGAGCAGTACTTC. This gives the protein CASSLTRLGGYEQYF.

This chain connects TRBV28 to TRBJ2-1; TRBD2 matches 7 bases. V gave up 6 bases and J gave up 10 bases; unmatched junction bases: 3. The CDR3 contains 11 residues. The V gene's germline CDR1 is MDHEN and CDR2 SYDVKM. CDR3 amino acids: CASRRGLEQFF. The CDR3 region has the DNA TGTGCCAGCAGGAGGGGACTAGAGCAGTTCTTC.

This clone was detected once. V usage is TRBV7-3 and J usage is TRBJ1-1, with D possibly TRBD1 on 6 matching bases. V lost 5 bases and J lost 4, with 17 bases in between. The CDR3 has 15 residues. Germline V gene lookup returns CDR1 SGHTA and CDR2 FQGTGA. The CDR3 DNA reads as TGTGCCAGCAGCCCTAAGGGGGGGCTGGGCACTGAAGCTTTCTTT. This translates into CASSPKGGLGTEAFF.

The rearrangement uses TRBV9 and TRBJ2-3; D may be TRBD2 (5 bases). Trimming took 0 bases from V and 5 from J, leaving 7 bases between them. The CDR3 has 13 residues. CDR1 is SGDLS, CDR2 YYNGEE, per germline. Written as DNA, the CDR3 is TGTGCCAGCAGCGTAGCGGGAATAGATACGCAGTATTTT. This encodes CASSVAGIDTQYF.

This CDR3 reads CASNTGSHSNQPQHF. The CDR3 bases are TGTGCCAGTAACACAGGGAGTCATAGCAATCAGCCCCAGCATTTT. V usage is TRBV2 and J usage is TRBJ1-5; D possibly corresponds to TRBD1 (6 bases). Between the trimmed V and J ends, which lost 9 bases and 0 bases, there was a span of 15 bases. This CDR3 comprises 15 residues. Germline-derived CDR1 and CDR2 are SNHLY and FYNNEI.

The J gene is TRBJ2-7, the V gene TRBV15, with 7 bases that match TRBD1. The V segment lost 0 bases and the J segment 6 bases; nucleotides outside the gene matches: 8. Germline CDR1 is LNHNV and CDR2 is YYDKDF (reference sequence). The CDR3 sequence is 15 residues long. Here the CDR3 DNA reads TGTGCCACCAGCAGAGATCTGAGGGGGCAAGGCGAGCAGTACTTC. Residues: CATSRDLRGQGEQYF.

In its sample, this clone was seen a few times. The V gene is TRBV5-6, the J gene TRBJ1-5; 11 bases are a match to TRBD1. The CDR3 totals 17 residues. Germline CDR1 is SGHDT and CDR2 is YYEEEE. V shed 0 bases, J shed 2 bases, and the junction held 4 bases outside the gene matches. In nucleotides, the CDR3 is TGTGCCAGCAGCTTGGGGACAGGGGGCTACGGCAATCAGCCCCAGCATTTT. Protein sequence: CASSLGTGGYGNQPQHF.

The chain has TRBV5-6 and TRBJ2-3, with TRBD1 matching 7 bases. Trimming cost V 1 base and J 2 bases; bases outside gene matches: 7. CDR1 and CDR2 (germline): SGHDT, YYEEEE. There are 16 residues in the CDR3. CDR3 sequence: CASSLKGGGYTDTQYF. CDR3 DNA sequence: TGTGCCAGCAGCTTGAAAGGGGGCGGATACACAGATACGCAGTATTTT.

This clone showed up just once. This chain connects TRBV5-4 to TRBJ1-2; 7 bases are a match to TRBD1. Trimming cost V 0 bases and J 3 bases; bases outside gene matches: 5. CDR3 length: 15 residues. Germline V CDR1 and CDR2: SGHNT, YYREEE (reference sequence). CDR3: CASSLGRGRDYGYTF. Written as DNA, the CDR3 is TGTGCCAGCAGCTTGGGTAGGGGGCGAGACTATGGCTACACCTTC.